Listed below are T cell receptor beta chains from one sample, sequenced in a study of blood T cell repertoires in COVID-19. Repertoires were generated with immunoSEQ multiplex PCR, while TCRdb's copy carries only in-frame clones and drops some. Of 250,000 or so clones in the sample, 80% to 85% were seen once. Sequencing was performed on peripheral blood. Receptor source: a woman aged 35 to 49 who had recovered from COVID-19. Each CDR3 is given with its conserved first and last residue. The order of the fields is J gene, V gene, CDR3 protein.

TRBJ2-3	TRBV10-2	CASSEPPGLANTDTQYF
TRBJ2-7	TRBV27	CASSPAGGEQYF
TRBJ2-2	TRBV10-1	CATSKLNTGELFF
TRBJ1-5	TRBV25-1	CASSGGSGTGGFQPQHF
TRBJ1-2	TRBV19	CASSGAAGPNYGYTF
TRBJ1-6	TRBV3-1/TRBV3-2	CASSSRGSPLHF
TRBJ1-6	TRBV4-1	CASRVHRVFNSPLHF
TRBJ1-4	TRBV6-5	CASGHPTDEKLFF
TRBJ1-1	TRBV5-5	CASRGTARNTEAFF
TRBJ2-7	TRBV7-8	CASSLGRETYEQYF
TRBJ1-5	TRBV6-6	CASSGQGGGNQPQHF
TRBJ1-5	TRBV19	CASTDLGQPQHF
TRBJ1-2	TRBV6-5	CASRLGQGYGYTF
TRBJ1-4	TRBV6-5	CASSRQGWGEKLFF
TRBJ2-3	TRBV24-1	CATSDRLGTGLGTDTQYF
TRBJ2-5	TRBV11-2	CASSSLTGSGETQYF
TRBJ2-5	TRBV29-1	CSVGTAFRETQYF
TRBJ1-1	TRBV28	CASSPVVATEAFF
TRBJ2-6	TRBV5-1	CASSRGQATSSGANVLTF
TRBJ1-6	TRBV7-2	CASRQNYNSPLHF
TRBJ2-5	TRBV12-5	CASGLGRPESRETQYF
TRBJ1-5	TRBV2	CASRQEANQPQHF
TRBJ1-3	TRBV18	CASSLRSYSSSSGNTIYF
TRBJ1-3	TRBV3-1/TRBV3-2	CASSHLGGVNSGNTIYF
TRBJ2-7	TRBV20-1	CSASVSYEQYF
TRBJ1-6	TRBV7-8	CASSITTGVPNSPLHF
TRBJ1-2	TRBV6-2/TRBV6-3	CASSSSRKVSWVGYTF
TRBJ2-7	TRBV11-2	CASSLNIGSGQYF
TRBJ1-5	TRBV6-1	CASSETVSQPQHF
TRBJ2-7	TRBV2	CASKLGHYSYEQYF
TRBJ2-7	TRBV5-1	CASSLAGLAGARGWYEQYF
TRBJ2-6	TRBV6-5	CASKIQVGANVLTF
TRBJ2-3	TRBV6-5	CASRLAGGQDTQYF
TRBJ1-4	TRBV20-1	CSASHGVVDEKLFF